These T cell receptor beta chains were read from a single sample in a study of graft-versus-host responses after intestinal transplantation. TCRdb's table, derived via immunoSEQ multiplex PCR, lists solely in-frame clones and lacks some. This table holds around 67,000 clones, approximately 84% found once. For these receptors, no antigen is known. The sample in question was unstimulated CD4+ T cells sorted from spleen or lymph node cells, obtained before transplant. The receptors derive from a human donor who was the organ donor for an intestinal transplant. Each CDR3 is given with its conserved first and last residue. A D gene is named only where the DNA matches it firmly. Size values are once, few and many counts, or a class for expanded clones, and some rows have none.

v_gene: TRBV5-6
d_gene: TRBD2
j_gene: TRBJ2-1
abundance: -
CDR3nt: TGTGCCAGCAGCTCACGACTAGCGGGGATGCGAAATGAGCAGTTCTTC
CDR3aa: CASSSRLAGMRNEQFF

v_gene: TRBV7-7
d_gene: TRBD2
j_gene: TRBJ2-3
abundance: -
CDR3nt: TGTGCTAGCAGCTTAGGGACTAGCGGGACAGATACGCAGTATTTT
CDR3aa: CASSLGTSGTDTQYF

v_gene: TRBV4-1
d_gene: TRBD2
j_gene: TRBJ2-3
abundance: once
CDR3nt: TGCGCCAGCAGCCAAGAAGGGCGGGGGGGGAGCACAGATACGCAGTATTTT
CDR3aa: CASSQEGRGGSTDTQYF

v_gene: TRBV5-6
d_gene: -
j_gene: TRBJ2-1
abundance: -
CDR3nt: TGTGCCACCTCGGGCAGGGCTCTCTACAATGAGCAGTTCTTC
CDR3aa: CATSGRALYNEQFF

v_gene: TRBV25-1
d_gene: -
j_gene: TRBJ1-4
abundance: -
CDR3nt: TGTGCCAGCAGTCCTTATGAAAAACTGTTTTTT
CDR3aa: CASSPYEKLFF

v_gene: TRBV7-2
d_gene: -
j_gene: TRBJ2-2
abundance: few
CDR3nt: TGTGCCAGCAGCTTATCGGGTGGCGGGGAGCTGTTTTTT
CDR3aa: CASSLSGGGELFF

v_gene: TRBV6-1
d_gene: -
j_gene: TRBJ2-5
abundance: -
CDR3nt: TGTGCCAGCAACAACGGCGGGGAGACCCAGTACTTC
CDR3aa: CASNNGGETQYF

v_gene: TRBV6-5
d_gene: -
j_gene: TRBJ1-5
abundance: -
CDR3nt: TGTGCCAGCAGTCCCGACAGTAGCAATCAGCCCCAGCATTTT
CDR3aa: CASSPDSSNQPQHF

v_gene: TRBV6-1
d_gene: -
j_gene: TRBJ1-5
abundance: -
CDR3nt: TGTGCCAGCAGTGAGCGGGGGGGTCAGCCCCAGCATTTT
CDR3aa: CASSERGGQPQHF

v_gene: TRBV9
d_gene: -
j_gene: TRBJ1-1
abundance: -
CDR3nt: TGTGCCAGCAGCATTACAGGGAACACTGAAGCTTTCTTT
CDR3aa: CASSITGNTEAFF

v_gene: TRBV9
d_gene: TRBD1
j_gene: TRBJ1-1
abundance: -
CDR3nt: TGTGCCAGCAGCCCGCGACAGGGGATGAACACTGAAGCTTTCTTT
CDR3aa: CASSPRQGMNTEAFF

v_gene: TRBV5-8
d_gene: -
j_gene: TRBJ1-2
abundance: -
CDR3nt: TGTGCCAGCAGCTTGCGTGTCAGGTCGAGTTCCTATGGCTACACCTTC
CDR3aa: CASSLRVRSSSYGYTF

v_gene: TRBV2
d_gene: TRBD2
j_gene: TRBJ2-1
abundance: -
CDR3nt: TGTGCCAGCAGTGAACTCGCGGGGGGCTACAATGAGCAGTTCTTC
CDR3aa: CASSELAGGYNEQFF

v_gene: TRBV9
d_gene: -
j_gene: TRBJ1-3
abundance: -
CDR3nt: TGTGCCAGCAGCGTAGCTGAAGCACAGGGCTCTGGAAACACCATATATTTT
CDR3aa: CASSVAEAQGSGNTIYF

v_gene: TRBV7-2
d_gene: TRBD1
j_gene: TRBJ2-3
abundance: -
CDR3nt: TGTGCCAGCAGCCGATTCAGGGGGCCTACGACAGATACGCAGTATTTT
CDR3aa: CASSRFRGPTTDTQYF

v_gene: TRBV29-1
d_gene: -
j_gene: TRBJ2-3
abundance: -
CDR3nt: TGCAGCGTTGAACGAGCAGATACGCAGTATTTT
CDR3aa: CSVERADTQYF

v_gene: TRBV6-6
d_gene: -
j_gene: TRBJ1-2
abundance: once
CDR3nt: TGTGCCAGCATTCAAGTCGGACAGCGCGCTGGCTACACCTTC
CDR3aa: CASIQVGQRAGYTF

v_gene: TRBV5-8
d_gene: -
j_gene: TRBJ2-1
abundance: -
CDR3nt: TGTGCCAGCAGCTTGGTCAGGGGTGGAACCTACAATGAGCAGTTCTTC
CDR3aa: CASSLVRGGTYNEQFF

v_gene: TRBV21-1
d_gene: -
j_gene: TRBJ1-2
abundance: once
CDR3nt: TGTGCCAGCAGCAAAGTGTTTCCAGGGTTCAGGGGCTATGGCTACACCTTC
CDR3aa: CASSKVFPGFRGYGYTF

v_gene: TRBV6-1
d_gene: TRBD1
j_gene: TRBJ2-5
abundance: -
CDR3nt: TGTGCCAGCAGCCTAGGACAGGCCAAAGAGACCCAGTACTTC
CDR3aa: CASSLGQAKETQYF

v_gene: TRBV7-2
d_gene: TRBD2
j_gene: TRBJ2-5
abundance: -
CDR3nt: TGTGCCAGCGGGGCGGGGGGACACCAAGAGACCCAGTACTTC
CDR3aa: CASGAGGHQETQYF

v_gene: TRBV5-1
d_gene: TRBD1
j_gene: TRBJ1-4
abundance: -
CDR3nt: TGCGCCAGCAGCTTGGTACAGGGGGCTGGGGAAAAACTGTTTTTT
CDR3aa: CASSLVQGAGEKLFF

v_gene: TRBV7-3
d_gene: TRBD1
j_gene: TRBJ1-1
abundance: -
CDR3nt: TGTGCCAGCAGCTCGACAGGGGGCATCAGGGATTACACTGAAGCTTTCTTT
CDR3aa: CASSSTGGIRDYTEAFF

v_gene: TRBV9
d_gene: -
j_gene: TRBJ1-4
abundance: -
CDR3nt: TGTGCCAGCAGCTTTGAGGCCTATGGTGAAAAACTGTTTTTT
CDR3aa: CASSFEAYGEKLFF

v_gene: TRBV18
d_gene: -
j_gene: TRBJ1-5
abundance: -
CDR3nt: TGTGCCAGCTCACCCCCAGGGGCTCAGCCCCAGCATTTT
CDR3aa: CASSPPGAQPQHF